Listed below are T cell receptor beta chains from one sample, sequenced in a study of blood T cells in healthy people across ages. TCRdb re-called the 5' RACE reads through MiXCR, storing one row per CDR3 protein. The sample contains 700,000 to 850,000 distinct CDR3 sequences, around 36% of which appear only once. Sequenced sample: blood. These TCRs come from a man between 18 and 35 years old in good health. The CDR3 runs from the conserved cysteine through the conserved F or W. Each record gives: V gene, D gene, J gene, clone size, CDR3 DNA, CDR3 protein. The D gene is left open where the match is weak. Clone sizes are given selectively: once, few, many, or a class where the clone is expanded.

TRBV27	NA	TRBJ1-1	NA	TGTGCCAGCAGGTCTCACAAGGACGGTGAAGCTTTCTTT	CASRSHKDGEAFF
TRBV6-5	TRBD2	TRBJ2-3	many	TGTGCCAGCAGGGGGACTAGCGAAGGGACAGATACGCAGTATTTT	CASRGTSEGTDTQYF
TRBV20-1	NA	TRBJ2-3	few	TGCAGTGCTGCTGGTCTAGCAGATACGCAGTATTTT	CSAAGLADTQYF
TRBV7-9	NA	TRBJ1-2	few	TGTGCCAGCAGCCCGCGCGACCGGGACCCGAGCAACTATGGCTACACCTTC	CASSPRDRDPSNYGYTF
TRBV20-1	NA	TRBJ2-3	few	TGCAGTGCTAGTCCCCCAGGGGAGGACACAGATACGCAGTATTTT	CSASPPGEDTDTQYF
TRBV4-1	TRBD1	TRBJ2-2	NA	TGCGCCAGCAGCCACTTTAGGGGACAGGGGAGAGGGGAGCTGTTTTTT	CASSHFRGQGRGELFF
TRBV20-1	NA	TRBJ2-5	NA	TGCAGTGCTGGAGCGGACAGCGAGAGGGAGACCCAGTACTTC	CSAGADSERETQYF
TRBV9	NA	TRBJ2-1	NA	TGTGCCAGCAGCGGCCGTCTCTTCTACAATGAGCAGTTCTTC	CASSGRLFYNEQFF
TRBV18	NA	TRBJ2-1	NA	TGTGCCAGCTCACCGTCCCACACGGGGCCGGTTGAGCAGTTCTTC	CASSPSHTGPVEQFF
TRBV6-6	NA	TRBJ1-5	many	TGTGCCAGCAGTTACACCGGGACAACTAGCAATCAGCCCCAGCATTTT	CASSYTGTTSNQPQHF
TRBV24-1	NA	TRBJ1-5	NA	TGTGCCACCAGTGATCCCCACCGGGGGTCCCAGCATTTT	CATSDPHRGSQHF
TRBV14	NA	TRBJ1-1	few	TGTGCCAGCAGCCCAATAGGACAGACGAACACTGAAGCTTTCTTT	CASSPIGQTNTEAFF
TRBV29-1	NA	TRBJ1-1	few	TGCAGCGTAGCTACCCCTCGTAGCACTGAAGCTTTCTTT	CSVATPRSTEAFF
TRBV7-8	TRBD2	TRBJ2-3	NA	TGTGCCAGCAGCTTAGGGGGTAGCGGGGCCCAAGGGGGCACAGATACGCAGTATTTT	CASSLGGSGAQGGTDTQYF
TRBV14	NA	TRBJ2-3	few	TGTGCCAGCAGCCAAGTCCGAGTTAGCACAGATACGCAGTATTTT	CASSQVRVSTDTQYF
TRBV5-1	NA	TRBJ2-3	NA	TGCGCCAGCAGCATCCCTAGCACAGATACGCGGTATTTT	CASSIPSTDTRYF
TRBV4-2	TRBD2	TRBJ2-5	few	TGTGCCAGCAGCCAACGACGGGGGGAAGGAGAGACCCAGTACTTC	CASSQRRGEGETQYF
TRBV7-8	NA	TRBJ2-7	NA	TGTGCCAGCAGCTTGGCTGAGGAGGCCTTTTACCACGAGCAGTACTTC	CASSLAEEAFYHEQYF
TRBV5-1	NA	TRBJ1-1	few	TGCGCCAGCAGCTTCCGAAAAACAGGCACTGAAGCTTTCTTT	CASSFRKTGTEAFF
TRBV5-1	NA	TRBJ2-7	few	TGCGCCAGCAGAACTGACGGGGAAGGAGCCTCCTACAATGAGCAGTACTTC	CASRTDGEGASYNEQYF
TRBV7-2	NA	TRBJ2-7	NA	TGTGCCAGCAGCTTACGGCAGAGAAACTACGAGCAGTACTTC	CASSLRQRNYEQYF
TRBV6-6	NA	TRBJ1-4	many	TGTGCCAGCAGTGACCGACCTGAAAAACTGTTTTTT	CASSDRPEKLFF
TRBV18	NA	TRBJ1-1	NA	TGTGCCAGCTCACCCCCGCCGGGGAACACTGAAGCTTTCTTT	CASSPPPGNTEAFF
TRBV19	NA	TRBJ2-1	few	TGTGCCAGTAGGGGCAGGTCTCTCAATGAGCAGTTCTTC	CASRGRSLNEQFF
TRBV5-1	TRBD1	TRBJ1-2	NA	TGCGCCAGCAGCTTGGATGGTAGACAGGGCCACCCTGGAGGCTACACCTTC	CASSLDGRQGHPGGYTF
TRBV5-1	NA	TRBJ1-2	NA	TGCGCCAGCAGCGTTGACCCGGGACGAGCTAACTATGGCTACACCTTC	CASSVDPGRANYGYTF
TRBV4-1	TRBD2	TRBJ2-7	NA	TGCGCCAGCAGCCAAGAGTTGGATAGCGGGTCCTCCTACGAGCAGTACTTC	CASSQELDSGSSYEQYF
TRBV30	TRBD2	TRBJ2-7	few	TGTGCCTGGAGTGTACCGGGGGGGTACGAGCAGTACTTC	CAWSVPGGYEQYF
TRBV25-1	NA	TRBJ1-1	NA	TGTGCCAGCAGTGAATCACTCTGGTACGGGTCCACTGAAGCTTTCTTT	CASSESLWYGSTEAFF
TRBV5-1	NA	TRBJ2-2	NA	TGCGCCAGCAGCTTGGATACCCTAGACACCGGGGAGCTGTTTTTT	CASSLDTLDTGELFF
TRBV12-3/TRBV12-4	TRBD1	TRBJ1-2	many	TGTGCCAGCAGTTTTACCGCAGGGGGCATCTATGGCTACACCTTC	CASSFTAGGIYGYTF
TRBV9	NA	TRBJ2-1	few	TGTGCCAGCAGCGTAGAGCAGGGGGGGTACAATGAGCAGTTCTTC	CASSVEQGGYNEQFF
TRBV20-1	NA	TRBJ2-3	NA	TGCAGTGCTAGATACCCGACCGAGGATACGCAGTATTTT	CSARYPTEDTQYF
TRBV7-2	NA	TRBJ1-2	few	TGTGCCAGCAGCTCCCAGGACACCCTCTATGGCTACACCTTC	CASSSQDTLYGYTF
TRBV5-6	TRBD1	TRBJ1-2	NA	TGTGCCAGCAGCTCTAGAAACAGGGGTGGCTACACCTTC	CASSSRNRGGYTF
TRBV6-2/TRBV6-3	NA	TRBJ1-5	NA	TGTGCCAGCAGTTTGGGGCAGGGCTGGAGTCAGCCCCAGCATTTT	CASSLGQGWSQPQHF
TRBV12-3/TRBV12-4	TRBD1	TRBJ1-1	NA	TGTGCCAGCAGTTTCCGGGACAGGGGCACTGAAGCTTTCTTT	CASSFRDRGTEAFF
TRBV20-1	NA	TRBJ1-2	many	TGCAGTGCTATTCGAACGATCCCCCACTATGGCTACACCTTC	CSAIRTIPHYGYTF
TRBV21-1	NA	TRBJ1-5	NA	TGTGCCAGCAGTCGACAGGGTTGCCAGCCCCAGCATTTT	CASSRQGCQPQHF
TRBV4-3	NA	TRBJ2-1	many	TGCGCCAGCAGCCAGGTTGTTGGTCGTGAGCAGTTCTTC	CASSQVVGREQFF
TRBV7-8	NA	TRBJ2-7	few	TGTGCCAGCAGCTTATACCAGGGACCCAGTCGGGAGCAGTACTTC	CASSLYQGPSREQYF
TRBV28	TRBD1	TRBJ2-3	NA	TGTGCCGGCAGTTTATTGGCGGTGACAGGGAGCTCGGATACGCAGTATTTT	CAGSLLAVTGSSDTQYF
TRBV7-8	NA	TRBJ1-5	NA	TGTGCCAGCAGCTTAGGGGGACGGGCACAGCCCCAGCATTTT	CASSLGGRAQPQHF
TRBV29-1	TRBD1	TRBJ2-1	few	TGCAGCGTGGCACCGGGACAGGGGAGAAATGAGCAGTTCTTC	CSVAPGQGRNEQFF
TRBV30	TRBD2	TRBJ2-7	NA	TGTGCCTGGAGAGGCCTGGGGGGGGGATCCTACGAGCAGTACTTC	CAWRGLGGGSYEQYF
TRBV3-1	NA	TRBJ1-2	NA	TGTGCCAGCAGCCAGCCTCAGGGGACCTATGGCTACACCTTC	CASSQPQGTYGYTF
TRBV4-3	NA	TRBJ1-2	NA	TGCGCCAGCAGCTCCCCCAACTCCTTGGGAAGGAACTATGGCTACACCTTC	CASSSPNSLGRNYGYTF
TRBV20-1	TRBD1	TRBJ1-5	few	TGCAGTGCTGAGGCCACAGGGGGAGGTCAGCCCCAGCATTTT	CSAEATGGGQPQHF
TRBV5-1	NA	TRBJ1-4	NA	TGCGCCAGCAGCTTGGAGTCTGGGGTCGTGGATGAAAAACTGTTTTTT	CASSLESGVVDEKLFF